The sequence of this T cell receptor (beta chain) was determined in a study of blood T cells in healthy people across ages. Then a second PCR, running about 6 to 12 cycles, was carried out with a sample-barcoded 5' primer and a J-beta primer mix. Per-sample output comprised a minimum of 3 million paired-end reads containing CDR3. TCRdb passed the 5' RACE reads through MiXCR, listing each CDR3 protein once. The sample includes 1.8 million or so distinct CDR3 sequences, about 39% of them seen just once. This clonotype was seen only a few times. This receptor was taken from a human donor in good health. Sequencing was performed on blood.

CDR3 sequence: CASSLPGGEVSETQYF. The CDR3 DNA sequence: TGTGCCAGCAGCTTACCAGGGGGCGAGGTATCAGAGACCCAGTACTTC. The chain has TRBV7-9 and TRBJ2-5; 8 nucleotides line up with TRBD1. V dropped 2 bases and J dropped 4; count of bases not matched to a gene: 9. The CDR3 has 16 residues. Germline CDR1 is SEHNR and CDR2 is FQNEAQ (reference sequence).